The rows below give T cell receptor beta chains drawn from one sample of a study of Ad26.COV2.S vaccination and SARS-CoV-2 variants. Generated by immunoSEQ multiplex PCR, the TCRdb table keeps only in-frame clones and is missing some. Here the sample spans about 350,000 clones, around 84% being singletons. The starting material was peripheral blood, obtained in a trial of Ad26.COV2.S vaccine versus placebo. These TCRs come from a person between 18 and 65 years old who received the Ad26.COV2.S COVID-19 vaccine or a placebo. Each CDR3 is given without its conserved first and last residue. Clone size, where shown, is once, few, many, or a class for clones that have expanded.

NA	TRBV15	TRBJ2-3	ATSRDSTDTQY
NA	TRBV11-2	TRBJ2-3	ASSILFTDTQY
NA	TRBV6-2/TRBV6-3	TRBJ2-7	ASSYHRDTNSYEQY
NA	TRBV5-4	TRBJ1-1	ASSGQGKEAF
NA	TRBV19	TRBJ1-2	ASRPPSHDYGYT
NA	TRBV29-1	TRBJ1-6	SVSTGSNSPLH
NA	TRBV5-5	TRBJ2-3	ASSWDRGRTDTQY
NA	TRBV12-3/TRBV12-4	TRBJ2-3	ASSRRTADTQY
NA	TRBV18	TRBJ1-3	ASSGQHSGNTIY
NA	TRBV5-1	TRBJ2-1	ASSLDRASSYNEQF
once	TRBV6-6	TRBJ1-4	ASSYQAIDEKLF
few	TRBV29-1	TRBJ2-7	SVVGTGIDEQY
NA	TRBV6-5	TRBJ1-6	ASSMDSNSPLH
NA	TRBV3-1/TRBV3-2	TRBJ2-7	ASSLAYRLLWQY
NA	TRBV10-3	TRBJ2-5	AISESAVLQETQY
few	TRBV7-2	TRBJ1-3	ASSLGGGGRDTIY
few	TRBV18	TRBJ1-1	ASSPRNTGYTEAF
NA	TRBV7-8	TRBJ2-1	ASSLVVGGTYNEQF
NA	TRBV27	TRBJ2-7	ASRTHQVGEQY
NA	TRBV24-1	TRBJ2-2	ATSESSGVTGELF
NA	TRBV5-1	TRBJ1-2	ASSLTASENGYT
NA	TRBV11-3	TRBJ2-6	ASSLTGANVLT
NA	TRBV19	TRBJ1-1	ASSIGQARNTEAF
NA	TRBV6-2/TRBV6-3	TRBJ2-4	ASSYSGPGPGAKNIQY
NA	TRBV10-3	TRBJ2-7	AISRQVEGYEQY
many	TRBV27	TRBJ2-7	ASSPYDGQGLGEQY
NA	TRBV6-2/TRBV6-3	TRBJ2-5	ASSYLLDREGGKGY
NA	TRBV2	TRBJ1-2	ASSEGSEYGYT
once	TRBV30	TRBJ2-5	AWSVGLAGGETQY
NA	TRBV10-2	TRBJ2-3	ASSELAGEGTDTQY
NA	TRBV6-5	TRBJ1-2	ASSYSGQNYGYT
NA	TRBV10-1	TRBJ2-7	ASSLGTASPYEQY
NA	TRBV5-5	TRBJ2-4	ASSFLQGRTGNIQY
NA	TRBV27	TRBJ1-5	ASSLSGNQPQH
once	TRBV9	TRBJ1-1	ASSGGGREGTEAF
few	TRBV7-2	TRBJ2-7	ASSGRPTNSYEQY
NA	TRBV15	TRBJ2-7	ATSRPPPSTYGYEQY
NA	TRBV4-1	TRBJ2-7	ASSQDLTGAYEQY
NA	TRBV6-2/TRBV6-3	TRBJ1-2	ASSPQGFGNYGYT
many	TRBV2	TRBJ1-1	ASSERVSLAF
NA	TRBV3-1/TRBV3-2	TRBJ2-7	ASSLEMALAYEQY
NA	TRBV3-1/TRBV3-2	TRBJ1-5	ASSQGWGANQPQH
NA	TRBV3-1/TRBV3-2	TRBJ1-4	ASSQVHRTGRNEKLF
NA	TRBV30	TRBJ2-6	AWGQGAVGANVLT
few	TRBV14	TRBJ2-2	ASSTRLDTGELF
once	TRBV5-4	TRBJ2-7	ASSPGLRDRTYEQY
NA	TRBV4-1	TRBJ2-1	ASTPDPGGASNEQF
NA	TRBV7-2	TRBJ2-7	ASSPGGGYSYEQY
NA	TRBV7-2	TRBJ2-5	ASSLVRGGQETQY
NA	TRBV24-1	TRBJ1-4	ATSDSRGKLF
NA	TRBV11-2	TRBJ2-7	ASSLNIRSYEQY
NA	TRBV3-1/TRBV3-2	TRBJ1-5	ASSHQGKQPQH
NA	TRBV19	TRBJ1-5	ASLSENGQPQH